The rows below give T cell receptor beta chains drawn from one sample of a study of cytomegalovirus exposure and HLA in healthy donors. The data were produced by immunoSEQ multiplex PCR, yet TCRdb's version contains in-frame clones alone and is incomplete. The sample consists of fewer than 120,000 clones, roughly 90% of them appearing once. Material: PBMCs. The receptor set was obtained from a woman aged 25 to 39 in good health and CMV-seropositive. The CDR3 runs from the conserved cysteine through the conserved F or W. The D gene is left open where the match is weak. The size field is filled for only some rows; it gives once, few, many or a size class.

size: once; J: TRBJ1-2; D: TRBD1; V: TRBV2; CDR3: CASSVALGQPYGYTF; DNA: TGTGCCAGCAGTGTCGCTTTGGGACAGCCGTATGGCTACACCTTC
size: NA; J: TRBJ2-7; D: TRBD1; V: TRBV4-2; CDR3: CASRSGTGMDEQYF; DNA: TGTGCCAGCCGATCGGGGACAGGTATGGACGAGCAGTACTTC
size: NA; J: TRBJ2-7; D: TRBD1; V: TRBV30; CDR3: CAWSTGESYEQYF; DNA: TGTGCCTGGAGTACAGGGGAGTCCTACGAGCAGTACTTC
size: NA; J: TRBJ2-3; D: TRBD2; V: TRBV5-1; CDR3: CASSNSGAGTDTQYF; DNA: TGCGCCAGCAGCAATAGCGGGGCAGGCACAGATACGCAGTATTTT
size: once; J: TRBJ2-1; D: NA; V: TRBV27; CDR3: CASKETGYYNEQFF; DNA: TGTGCCAGCAAAGAGACAGGTTACTACAATGAGCAGTTCTTC
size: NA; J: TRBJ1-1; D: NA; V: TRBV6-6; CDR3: CASSYPDLYEAFF; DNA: TGTGCCAGCAGTTACCCGGACTTATATGAAGCTTTCTTT
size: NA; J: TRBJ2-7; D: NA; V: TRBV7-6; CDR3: CASSPGTYEQYF; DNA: TGTGCCAGCAGCCCAGGTACCTACGAGCAGTACTTC
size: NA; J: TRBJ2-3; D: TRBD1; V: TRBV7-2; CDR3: CASSFRTGSTDTQYF; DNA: TGTGCCAGCAGTTTTAGGACAGGGAGCACAGATACGCAGTATTTT
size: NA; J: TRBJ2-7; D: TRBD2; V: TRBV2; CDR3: CASSEGGSVVYEQYF; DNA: TGTGCCAGCAGTGAGGGCGGGAGTGTTGTCTACGAGCAGTACTTC
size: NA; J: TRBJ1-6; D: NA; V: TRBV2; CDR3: CASSPGNSPLHF; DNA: TGTGCCAGCAGTCCAGGGAATTCACCCCTCCACTTT
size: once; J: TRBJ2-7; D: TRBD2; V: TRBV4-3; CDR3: CASSSATSGGAYEQYF; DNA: TGCGCCAGCAGCTCCGCGACTAGCGGGGGGGCCTACGAGCAGTACTTC
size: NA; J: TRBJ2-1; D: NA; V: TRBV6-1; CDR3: CASREGAWNEQFF; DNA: TGTGCCAGCAGGGAGGGGGCTTGGAATGAGCAGTTCTTC
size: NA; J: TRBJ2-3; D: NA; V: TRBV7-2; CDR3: CASSSGHRGDTQYF; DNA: TGTGCCAGCAGCTCCGGCCACCGAGGAGATACGCAGTATTTT
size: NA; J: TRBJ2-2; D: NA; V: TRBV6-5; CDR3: CASSYLFRGELFF; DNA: TGTGCCAGCAGTTACCTTTTTCGCGGGGAGCTGTTTTTT
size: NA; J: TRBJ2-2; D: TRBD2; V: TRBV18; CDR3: CASSRPASGVATGELFF; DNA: TGTGCCAGCTCACGCCCGGCTAGCGGGGTTGCCACCGGGGAGCTGTTTTTT
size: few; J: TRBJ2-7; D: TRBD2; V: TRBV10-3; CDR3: CAISLAGYEQYF; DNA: TGTGCCATCAGCCTAGCGGGGTACGAGCAGTACTTC
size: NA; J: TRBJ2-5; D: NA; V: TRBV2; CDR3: CASSFVEETQYF; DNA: TGTGCCAGCAGCTTCGTTGAAGAGACCCAGTACTTC
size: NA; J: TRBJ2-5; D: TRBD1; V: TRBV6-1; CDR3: CASSDTGQVQETQYF; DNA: TGTGCCAGCAGTGACACAGGACAGGTCCAAGAGACCCAGTACTTC
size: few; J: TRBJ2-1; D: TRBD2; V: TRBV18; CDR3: CASSRASGSDEQFF; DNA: TGTGCCAGCTCACGGGCTAGCGGGAGTGATGAGCAGTTCTTC
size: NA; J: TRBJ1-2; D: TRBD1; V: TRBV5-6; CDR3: CASRPDRETYGYTF; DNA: TGTGCCAGCAGACCGGACAGGGAAACCTATGGCTACACCTTC
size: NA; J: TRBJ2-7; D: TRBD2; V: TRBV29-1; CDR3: CSVEDGGTRGKQYF; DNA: TGCAGCGTTGAAGATGGGGGTACGCGGGGGAAGCAGTACTTC
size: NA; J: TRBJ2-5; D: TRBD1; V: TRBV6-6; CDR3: CASGTTGGREETQYF; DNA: TGTGCCAGCGGGACGACAGGGGGAAGAGAGGAGACCCAGTACTTC
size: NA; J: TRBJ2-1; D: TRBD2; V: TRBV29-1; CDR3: CSVVGLAGGNNEQFF; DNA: TGCAGCGTTGTTGGACTAGCGGGGGGAAACAATGAGCAGTTCTTC
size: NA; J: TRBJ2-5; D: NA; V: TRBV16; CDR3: CASSPRFGEETQYF; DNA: TGTGCCAGCAGCCCCCGGTTCGGGGAAGAGACCCAGTACTTC
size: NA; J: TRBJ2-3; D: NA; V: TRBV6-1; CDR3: CASRRDWLTDTQYF; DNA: TGTGCCAGCAGAAGGGACTGGCTCACAGATACGCAGTATTTT
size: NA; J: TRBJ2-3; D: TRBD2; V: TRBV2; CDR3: CASSEASRLAGTRGTQYF; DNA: TGTGCCAGCAGTGAAGCGTCGAGACTAGCGGGCACTCGAGGTACGCAGTATTTT
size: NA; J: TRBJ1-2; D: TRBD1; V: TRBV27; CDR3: CASGDRGLSGYTF; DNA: TGTGCCAGCGGCGACAGGGGGCTGAGCGGCTACACCTTC
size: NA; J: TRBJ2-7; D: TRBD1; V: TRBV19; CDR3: CASRRDRDTYEQYF; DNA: TGTGCCAGTAGGCGGGACAGGGATACCTACGAGCAGTACTTC
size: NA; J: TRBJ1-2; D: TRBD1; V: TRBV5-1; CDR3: CASSLAPGQGGNYGYTF; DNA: TGCGCCAGCAGCTTGGCCCCCGGACAGGGCGGGAACTATGGCTACACCTTC
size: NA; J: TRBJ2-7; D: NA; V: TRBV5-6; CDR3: CASSWAGTSTYEQYF; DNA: TGTGCCAGCAGCTGGGCCGGGACTTCTACCTACGAGCAGTACTTC
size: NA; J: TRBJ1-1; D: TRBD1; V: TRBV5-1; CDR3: CASSLGQGYTEAFF; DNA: TGCGCCAGCAGCTTGGGACAGGGTTATACTGAAGCTTTCTTT
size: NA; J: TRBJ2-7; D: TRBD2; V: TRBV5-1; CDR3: CASSLLAGGPSYEQYF; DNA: TGCGCCAGCAGCTTACTAGCGGGAGGGCCCTCCTACGAGCAGTACTTC
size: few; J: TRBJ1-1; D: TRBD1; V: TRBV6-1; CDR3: CASSPGQENTEAFF; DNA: TGTGCCAGCAGTCCCGGACAGGAGAACACTGAAGCTTTCTTT
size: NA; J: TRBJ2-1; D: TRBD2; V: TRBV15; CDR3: CATSRDHPLAGGRGNEQFF; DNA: TGTGCCACCAGCAGAGACCATCCCCTAGCGGGGGGGAGGGGGAATGAGCAGTTCTTC
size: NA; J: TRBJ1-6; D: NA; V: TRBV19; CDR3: CASSPIRDTNNSPLHF; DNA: TGTGCCAGTAGTCCAATCCGGGACACAAATAATTCACCCCTCCACTTT
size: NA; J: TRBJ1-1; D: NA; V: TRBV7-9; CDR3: CASTLDTEAFF; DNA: TGTGCCAGCACCCTAGACACTGAAGCTTTCTTT
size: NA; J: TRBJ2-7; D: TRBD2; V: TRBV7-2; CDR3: CASSSGLVSEQYF; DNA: TGTGCCAGCAGCTCCGGACTAGTTAGCGAGCAGTACTTC
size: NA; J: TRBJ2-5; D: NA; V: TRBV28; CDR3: CASSLWGLAWETQYF; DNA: TGTGCCAGCAGTTTATGGGGGCTCGCTTGGGAGACCCAGTACTTC
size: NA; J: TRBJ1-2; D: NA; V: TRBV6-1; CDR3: CASGRGGWYGYTF; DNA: TGTGCCAGCGGGAGGGGGGGATGGTATGGCTACACCTTC
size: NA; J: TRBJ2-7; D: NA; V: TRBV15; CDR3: CATSRDRGRAYEQYF; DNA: TGTGCCACCAGCAGAGATCGTGGCAGGGCCTACGAGCAGTACTTC
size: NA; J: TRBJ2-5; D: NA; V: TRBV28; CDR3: CASSALKGFDLCQETQYF; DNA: TGTGCCAGCAGCGCGCTTAAGGGGTTTGACCTTTGCCAAGAGACCCAGTACTTC
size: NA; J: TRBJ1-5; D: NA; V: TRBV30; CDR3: CAWSVGQTDLSNQPQHF; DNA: TGTGCCTGGAGTGTAGGACAGACGGATTTGTCCAATCAGCCCCAGCATTTT
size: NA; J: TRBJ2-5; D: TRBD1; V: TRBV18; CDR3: CASSPRTGIETQYF; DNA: TGTGCCAGCTCACCACGGACAGGGATCGAGACCCAGTACTTC
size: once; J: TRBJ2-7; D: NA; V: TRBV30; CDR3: CAWSVLSSNEQYF; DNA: TGTGCCTGGAGTGTACTCTCCTCCAACGAGCAGTACTTC
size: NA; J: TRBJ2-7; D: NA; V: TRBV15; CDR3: CATSRDRYEQYF; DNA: TGTGCCACCAGCCGCGACAGATACGAGCAGTACTTC
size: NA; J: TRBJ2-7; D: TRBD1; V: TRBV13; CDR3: CASSLFGQGFEQYF; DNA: TGTGCCAGCAGCTTATTCGGACAGGGGTTCGAGCAGTACTTC
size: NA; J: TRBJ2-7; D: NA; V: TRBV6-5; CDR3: CASRQGTYEQYF; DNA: TGTGCCAGCAGACAGGGAACCTACGAGCAGTACTTC
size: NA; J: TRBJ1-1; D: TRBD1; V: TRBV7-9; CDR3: CASSHARTGETEAFF; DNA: TGTGCCAGCAGCCATGCTAGGACAGGGGAGACTGAAGCTTTCTTT